The 21 T cell receptor beta chains listed next were all sequenced from one sample in a study of OX40 agonist ivuxolimab in advanced cancers. The repertoire was sequenced with immunoSEQ multiplex PCR; TCRdb's copy has only in-frame clones and lacks some. The data show about 48,000 clones, about 93% seen once. Here the sequenced sample was CD4+ or CD8+ T cells sorted from blood, taken in a trial of the OX40 agonist ivuxolimab. The origin of the receptors is an adult with an advanced solid tumor such as melanoma, head and neck, liver or kidney cancer.

This clone has only one observation. V gene TRBV7-9 combines with J gene TRBJ2-1; a possible D gene is TRBD1 (6 bases). The CDR3 has 15 residues. Germline CDR1 SEHNR, CDR2 FQNEAQ (reference sequence). V lost 0 bases to trimming and J lost 6 bases, with 12 bases between them. The CDR3 nucleotides read TGTGCCAGCAGCTTAGCGATGGGGGCGACCAATGAGCAGTTCTTC. This translates into CASSLAMGATNEQFF.

This chain links TRBV27 with TRBJ1-4; TRBD1 matches 7 bases. Germline trimming cut 5 bases from V and 2 bases from J; bases unmatched to any gene: 5. The CDR3 runs to 15 residues. Germline V gene lookup returns CDR1 MNHEY and CDR2 SMNVEV (reference sequence). This CDR3 reads CASSRLTGTNEKLFF. DNA for the CDR3: TGTGCCAGCAGTCGCCTGACAGGGACTAATGAAAAACTGTTTTTT.

This sequence joins TRBV11-2 and TRBJ2-3; 15 nucleotides line up with TRBD2. Germline CDR1 is SGHAT and CDR2 is FQNNGV. J gave up 6 bases and V 5 bases, and 9 bases lay outside the gene matches. The length of the CDR3 is 17 residues. CDR3 in DNA: TGTGCCAGCAGCCCCTGGACTAGCGGGGGGGCCCTGGATACGCAGTATTTT. Residues: CASSPWTSGGALDTQYF.

The V gene is TRBV6-6, the J gene TRBJ2-3; D unclear. The CDR3 has 14 amino acids. Germline V CDR1 and CDR2: MNHNY, SVGAGI (reference sequence). With 5 bases removed from V and 5 bases from J, the gap between germline ends came to 14 bases. The CDR3 sequence is CASSNAGTIDTQYF. In DNA form, the CDR3 reads TGTGCCAGCAGTAACGCCGGTACAATAGATACGCAGTATTTT.

The CDR3 DNA reads TGCGCCAGCAGTGAGACAAGCCCGCAGGAGACCCAGTACTTC. It codes for CASSETSPQETQYF. The chain uses TRBV10-1 and TRBJ2-5; D gene uncertain. The V end lost 2 bases, the J end lost 5 bases, and 12 bases lay between the germline ends. Germline CDR1 and CDR2: WNHNN and SYGVQD (reference sequence). The CDR3 loop spans 14 amino acids.

The rearrangement links TRBV9 to TRBJ2-3; the D gene is possibly TRBD2 (9 bases). CDR1 SGDLS and CDR2 YYNGEE come from the germline V gene. V was pared by 4 bases and J by 4 bases, with 19 bases between. This CDR3 has 16 residues. The CDR3 nucleotides read TGTGCCAGCAGCCCAGGGGGCGGGGGGGCCGCAGATACGCAGTATTTT. Protein: CASSPGGGGAADTQYF.

The V call is TRBV5-1, the J call TRBJ1-2, with D possibly TRBD1 on 5 matching bases. This CDR3 region has 15 residues. V was trimmed by 0 bases and J by 3 bases, leaving 12 bases between them. Germline V CDR1 and CDR2: SGHRS, YFSETQ. The chain's CDR3 is CASSLGAAGDYGYTF. CDR3 coding DNA: TGCGCCAGCAGCTTGGGGGCGGCGGGGGACTATGGCTACACCTTC.

The chain employs TRBV7-8 and TRBJ1-3; 10 bases agree with TRBD1. Per germline, CDR1 SGHVS and CDR2 FQNEAQ. This CDR3 spans 15 amino acids. V lost 5 bases to trimming and J lost 4 bases; unmatched junction nucleotides: 5. The CDR3 reads CASSPRTGGGNTIYF. The CDR3 DNA reads as TGTGCCAGCAGCCCCCGGACAGGGGGAGGAAACACCATATATTTT.

The J gene is TRBJ1-2, the V gene TRBV5-6; D is ambiguous. V lost 2 bases to trimming and J lost 7 bases, with 3 bases between them. Germline V gene data show CDR1 as SGHDT and CDR2 as YYEEEE. CDR3 length: 10 amino acids. This CDR3 is CASSFSGYTF. CDR3 DNA: TGTGCCAGCAGCTTTAGTGGCTACACCTTC.

Only one count was recorded for this clone. The chain has TRBV2 and TRBJ1-1; no clear D. Trimming removed 4 bases at V and 5 bases at J, with 17 bases between. Germline CDR1 SNHLY, CDR2 FYNNEI. CDR3 size: 15 residues. The DNA of the CDR3 is TGTGCCAGCAGTGGGCGAGAAAAGGGCTGGACTGAAGCTTTCTTT. Protein: CASSGREKGWTEAFF.

V usage is TRBV19 and J usage is TRBJ1-4; no definite D call. Trimming left V 1 base short and J 7 bases short, with 13 bases between. This CDR3 has 15 amino acids. Germline CDR1 reads LNHDA; CDR2 reads SQIVND (reference sequence). DNA for the CDR3: TGTGCCAGTAGTATAGTCGAAGGGTCGAGTGAAAAACTGTTTTTT. Its protein product is CASSIVEGSSEKLFF.

This rearrangement joins TRBV27 to TRBJ2-2; D remains ambiguous. In germline, CDR1 is MNHEY, CDR2 SMNVEV (reference sequence). Trimming pared 3 bases from V and 7 bases from J, leaving 6 bases between. This CDR3 contains 12 residues. CDR3 in amino acids: CASSLSNGELFF. As DNA, the CDR3 is TGTGCCAGCAGTTTGAGCAACGGGGAGCTGTTTTTT.

V usage is TRBV27 and J usage is TRBJ1-6; 7 bases align to TRBD1. The ends lost 6 bases at V and 6 bases at J; junction bases unmatched: 5. Germline V CDR1 and CDR2: MNHEY, SMNVEV (reference sequence). CDR3 length: 14 residues. CDR3 nucleotides: TGTGCCAGCAGGACAGGGTCGGGTAATTCACCCCTCCACTTT. This gives the protein CASRTGSGNSPLHF.

The chain recombines TRBV6-1 with TRBJ2-7; possibly TRBD1 for D (6 bases). CDR3 length equals 13 residues. Germline assignment: CDR1 MNHNS and CDR2 SASEGT. Trimming cost V 5 bases and J 11 bases, with 19 bases left between them. The CDR3 spells CASSTPRDKREYV. CDR3 sequence (DNA): TGTGCCAGCAGTACACCTCGGGACAAGCGAGAGTACGTC.

V is TRBV4-1 and J is TRBJ1-1; no clear D. V lost 4 bases to trimming and J lost 2 bases, with 2 bases between them. This CDR3 spans 11 amino acids. Germline V CDR1 and CDR2: MGHRA, YSYEKL. The CDR3 sequence: CASSRNTEAFF. DNA of the CDR3: TGCGCCAGCAGCCGAAACACTGAAGCTTTCTTT.

This clone is a singleton in its sample. The chain combines TRBV7-9 with TRBJ2-2; the match to TRBD2 covers 9 bases. Germline assignment: CDR1 SEHNR and CDR2 FQNEAQ (reference sequence). The CDR3 is made up of 16 amino acids. The junction had 4 bases not matched to a gene; V was cut back by 4 bases and J by 1 base. This CDR3 is CASSSLAGENTGELFF. The CDR3 DNA follows: TGTGCCAGCAGCTCCTTAGCGGGGGAGAACACCGGGGAGCTGTTTTTT.

This sequence joins TRBV7-8 and TRBJ2-1, with D possibly TRBD2 on 6 matching bases. The germline V gene encodes CDR1 SGHVS and CDR2 FQNEAQ. Trimming pared 4 bases from V and 9 bases from J, leaving 19 bases between. The CDR3 is made up of 15 amino acids. The CDR3 nucleotides read TGTGCCAGCAGCTGGGGGGTCGACCCTACAGGTGAGCAGTTCTTC. As protein: CASSWGVDPTGEQFF.

This rearrangement joins TRBV13 to TRBJ2-5; 8 bases line up with TRBD1. The germline CDR1 and CDR2 sequences are PRHDT and FYEKMQ (reference sequence). This CDR3 spans 13 amino acids. Germline trimming cut 5 bases from V and 4 bases from J; bases unmatched to any gene: 3. CDR3 DNA sequence: TGTGCCAGCAGCCCCGACAGGGGAGAGACCCAGTACTTC. It yields the protein CASSPDRGETQYF. Variable domain in full (rest from reference TRBV13 and TRBJ2-5): AAGVIQSPRHLIKEKRETATLKCYPIPRHDTVYWYQQGPGQDPQFLISFYEKMQSDKGSIPDRFSAQQFSDYHSELNMSSLELGDSALYFCASSPDRGETQYFGPGTRLLVL.

This chain uses TRBV11-2 with TRBJ2-5, with D possibly matching TRBD2 (6 bases). Looked up from germline, CDR1 is SGHAT and CDR2 is FQNNGV. Trimming took off 4 bases at V and 2 bases at J, with 11 bases between the two ends. This CDR3 spans 14 amino acids. The DNA of the CDR3 is TGTGCCAGCAGCTCTAGTGCGGGGCAAGAGACCCAGTACTTC. It encodes CASSSSAGQETQYF.

The rearrangement uses TRBV6-6 and TRBJ2-1, with D possibly TRBD1 on 5 matching bases. V was cut by 8 bases and J by 9 bases, with 17 bases left in between. CDR1 is MNHNY and CDR2 is SVGAGI in the germline V gene (reference sequence). This CDR3 contains 13 residues. As DNA, the CDR3 is TGTGCCAGCGGCCTCAGGGATCTGGGTGAGCAGTTCTTC. Translating gives CASGLRDLGEQFF.

This chain uses TRBV27 with TRBJ2-3, with 7 bases fitting TRBD2. The CDR3 contains 15 residues. J lost 4 bases, V lost 2 bases, and 6 bases had no gene match. Germline CDR1 MNHEY, CDR2 SMNVEV (reference sequence). The CDR3 DNA is TGTGCCAGCAGTTTAGGGGGGGGGTTACCAGATACGCAGTATTTT. Translating gives CASSLGGGLPDTQYF.